Here is one TCR beta chain with its context. Profiling relied on immunoSEQ multiplex PCR, and the TCRdb table lists in-frame clones only, not all of them. The profile shows approximately 160,000 clones, just over 90% of them singletons. This CDR3 has 13 residues. Trimming removed 3 bases at V and 4 bases at J, with 9 bases between. The data belong to a study of T cell responses to AZD1222 COVID-19 vaccine. Here the sequenced sample was peripheral blood, taken on day 0 of AZD1222 vaccination. The chain joins TRBV12-3 or TRBV12-4 to TRBJ2-5; D gene unclear. This TCR was sampled from an adult in good health. The CDR3: CASSLTPGETQYF. In DNA, the CDR3 is TGTGCCAGCAGTTTGACCCCGGGAGAGACCCAGTACTTC.